The clone carrying this TCR beta chain was seen repeatedly, ten times or more. The junction departs from the called germline gene at one end, perhaps through a read error. Template material for TCR beta VDJ and CDR3 profiling consisted of genomic DNA. TCRdb used MiXCR to reprocess the reads, holding one entry per CDR3 protein. The table includes 150,000 to 200,000 distinct CDR3 sequences, under 55% detected once. This entry is derived from a study of CD8+CD57+ T cells in acquired aplastic anemia. This CDR3 contains 14 residues. CDR1 MRHNA and CDR2 SNTAGT come from the germline V gene. V usage is TRBV6-4 and J usage is TRBJ2-1; D may be TRBD1 (6 bases). The sample taken for sequencing was sorted CD4+, CD8+, or CD8+CD57+ T cells (not recorded which) from PBMCs. This sequence originates from a human donor in good health. CDR3 bases: TGTGCCAGTAAAGGGACAATCTCCGACAATGAGCAGTTCTTC. It specifies CASKGTISDNEQFF.